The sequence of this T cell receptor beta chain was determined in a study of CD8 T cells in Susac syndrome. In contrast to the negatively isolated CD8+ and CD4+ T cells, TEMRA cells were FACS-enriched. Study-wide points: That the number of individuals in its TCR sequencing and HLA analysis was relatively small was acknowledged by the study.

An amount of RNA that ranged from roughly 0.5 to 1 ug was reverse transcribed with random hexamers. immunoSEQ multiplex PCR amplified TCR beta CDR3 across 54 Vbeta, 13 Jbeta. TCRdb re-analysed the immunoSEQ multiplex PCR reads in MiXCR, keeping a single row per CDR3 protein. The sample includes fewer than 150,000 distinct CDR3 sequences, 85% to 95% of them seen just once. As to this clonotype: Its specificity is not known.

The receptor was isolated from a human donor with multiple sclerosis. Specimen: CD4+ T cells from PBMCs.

In DNA, the CDR3 is TGTGCCTGGAGTATCGATAGCTCCTATAATTCACCCCTCCACTTT. Its protein is CAWSIDSSYNSPLHF. The chain has TRBV30 and TRBJ1-6; D ambiguous. The germline gives CDR1 GTSNPN, CDR2 SVGIG (reference sequence). The CDR3 runs 15 residues. Trimming removed 2 bases from V and 0 bases from J, with 8 bases in between.